Below, 16 T cell receptor delta chains from the same sample are listed, as sequenced in a study of Vδ1+ human thymocytes. Study outcomes and limitations: Thymic TRG and TRD repertoires appeared highly polyclonal, with Gaussian CDR3 length distributions.

These TCRs' antigens remain unknown. The template was reverse-transcribed extracted RNA. Multiplex PCR used pooled V-gene forward primers and a constant-region reverse primer to amplify CDR3s. TCRdb re-called clones from the multiplex PCR reads using CATT. The sample contains tens of thousands of delta-chain clones, over 13% of which appear only once. Sequencing input: Vdelta1+ gamma-delta thymocytes from the thymus. Subset in this sample: FACS-sorted CD3+ TCRalphabeta- TCRVdelta1+ TCRVdelta2- thymocytes. The receptors were gathered from a girl under three years old who had congenital heart surgery.

This clone was picked up a small number of times. V usage is TRDV1 and J usage is TRDJ1; a possible D gene is TRDD2 (5 bases). V was trimmed by 5 bases and J by 1 base, leaving 14 bases between them. The CDR3 length is 15 residues. CDR1 and CDR2 (germline): TSWWSYY, QGS. CDR3: CALGKGPTPTDKLIF. For the CDR3, the DNA is TGTGCTCTTGGGAAAGGACCTACTCCCACCGATAAACTCATCTTT.

This clone appeared a few times. The chain is built from TRDV1 and TRDJ1; TRDD3 aligns across 7 bases. This CDR3 region has 19 residues. Germline V gene data show CDR1 as TSWWSYY and CDR2 as QGS. The trim removed 4 bases at V and 0 bases at J, leaving 17 bases unmatched. CDR3 sequence reads: CALGGPLEGYWGNTDKLIF. CDR3 bases: TGTGCTCTTGGGGGTCCCCTCGAGGGGTACTGGGGCAACACCGATAAACTCATCTTT.

The rearrangement links TRDV1 to TRDJ1, with TRDD3 identical over 9 bases. This CDR3 region has 21 residues. CDR1 is TSWWSYY, CDR2 QGS, per germline. V lost 1 base and J lost 8; bases outside the gene matches: 26. The chain's CDR3 is CALGEPLLLPSVTGGPKKLIF. The DNA of the CDR3 is TGTGCTCTTGGGGAACCCCTACTCCTCCCATCCGTAACTGGGGGACCTAAAAAACTCATCTTT.

This chain links TRDV1 with TRDJ1, with D uncertain. Germline lookup yields CDR1 TSWWSYY and CDR2 QGS. The CDR3 length is 18 residues. The V gene lost 1 base and the J gene lost 0 bases, with 18 bases spanning the gap. CDR3 residues: CALGEPALGVLHTDKLIF. CDR3 sequence (DNA): TGTGCTCTTGGGGAACCCGCCCTAGGCGTACTGCACACCGATAAACTCATCTTT.

This chain joins TRDV1 and TRDJ1; D ambiguous. This CDR3 comprises 20 residues. V was cut by 5 bases and J by 4 bases, with 32 bases left in between. The germline V gene has CDR1 TSWWSYY and CDR2 QGS. CDR3: CALGLIHYGPRGRTFDKLIF. The DNA for the CDR3 is TGTGCTCTTGGGCTAATCCACTACGGTCCTCGAGGGAGGACGTTCGATAAACTCATCTTT.

This clone was seen more than once but under ten times. The V and J genes are TRDV1 and TRDJ1, with 9 nucleotides matching TRDD2. V dropped 0 bases and J dropped 0; count of bases not matched to a gene: 20. Looked up from germline, CDR1 is TSWWSYY and CDR2 is QGS. The CDR3 has 22 residues. DNA of the CDR3: TGTGCTCTTGGGGAACTGCCCTTCCTACGTGGTGGGGGACGGGGGGACACCGATAAACTCATCTTT. It encodes CALGELPFLRGGGRGDTDKLIF.

This clone appeared a few times. The chain carries TRDV1 and TRDJ1; no reliable D call. CDR1 TSWWSYY and CDR2 QGS come from the germline V gene. The CDR3 is 16 amino acids. V was shortened by 2 bases and J by 0 bases, with 13 bases between the two germline ends. The CDR3: CALGESLGRNTDKLIF. CDR3 bases: TGTGCTCTTGGGGAATCCCTTGGCCGTAACACCGATAAACTCATCTTT.

Sample share makes this clone medium-sized (0.01 to 0.1%). Other DNA sequences within the sample encode an identical CDR3. The gene calls are TRAV29/DV5 and TRDJ1; D unresolved. Trimming left V 5 bases short and J 5 bases short, with 10 bases between. Germline CDR1 NSMFDY, CDR2 ISSIKDK. The CDR3 contains 11 residues. The CDR3: CAAQVIDKLIF. The CDR3 nucleotides read TGTGCAGCCCAAGTCATAGATAAACTCATCTTT.

V is TRDV1 and J is TRDJ1; 11 bases line up with TRDD3. The CDR3 has 22 residues. Germline CDR1 and CDR2: TSWWSYY and QGS. Losses at the gene ends were 0 bases for V and 0 bases for J; bases not matched to a gene: 18. The CDR3 nucleotides are TGTGCTCTTGGGGAACTGAACAAAGGGCTGGGGGATACTTATCCGTACACCGATAAACTCATCTTT. Amino acid sequence: CALGELNKGLGDTYPYTDKLIF.

This clone occurred a few times. The chain employs TRAV29/DV5 and TRDJ1; D may be TRDD2 or TRDD3 (5 bases each). The CDR3 has 20 residues. Germline V gene data show CDR1 as NSMFDY and CDR2 as ISSIKDK. Trimming removed 5 bases from V and 0 bases from J, with 32 bases in between. The CDR3 sequence is CAANPFRGRLGLRYTDKLIF. CDR3 nucleotide sequence: TGTGCAGCTAATCCGTTCCGGGGCAGGCTGGGCCTACGATACACCGATAAACTCATCTTT.

This clone was observed a few times. This chain joins TRDV1 and TRDJ1, with 8 bases that match TRDD3. This CDR3 contains 24 residues. Looked up from germline, CDR1 is TSWWSYY and CDR2 is QGS. V dropped 0 bases and J dropped 0; count of bases not matched to a gene: 27. The CDR3 DNA sequence: TGTGCTCTTGGGGAACTAAGGACCCTTATTCCTAACTGGGGGCCAACTCGGTACACCGATAAACTCATCTTT. Amino acids: CALGELRTLIPNWGPTRYTDKLIF.

The chain combines TRDV1 with TRDJ1, with D possibly TRDD3 on 6 matching bases. Trimming took off 0 bases at V and 1 base at J, with 21 bases between the two ends. Germline loops: CDR1 TSWWSYY, CDR2 QGS. The CDR3 is 19 residues long. CDR3 amino acids: CALGELSISGVPSTDKLIF. CDR3 in DNA: TGTGCTCTTGGGGAACTGTCCATCTCTGGGGTTCCCAGCACCGATAAACTCATCTTT.

A remark on this clone: Other DNA sequences from this sample encode an identical CDR3 as well. The V call is TRDV1, the J call TRDJ1; 12 bases are a match to TRDD3. Germline lookup yields CDR1 TSWWSYY and CDR2 QGS. The CDR3 contains 23 residues. The V gene end was trimmed by 0 bases and the J gene end by 2 bases; junction bases not matched to a gene: 22. The CDR3 nucleotides are TGTGCTCTTGGGGAACTAGTAGGGCGGACCGGGGGCACTGGGGGATACTCGACCGATAAACTCATCTTT. This encodes CALGELVGRTGGTGGYSTDKLIF.

This clone was seen a handful of times. The chain couples TRDV1 to TRDJ1; 8 nucleotides match TRDD3. Trimming took 3 bases from V and 3 from J; bases not matched to a gene: 15. This CDR3 has 18 amino acids. CDR1 TSWWSYY and CDR2 QGS come from the germline V gene. Written as DNA, the CDR3 is TGTGCTCTTGGGGATCGTTCTACCTCCGGGGATACTCCCGATAAACTCATCTTT. Translating it yields CALGDRSTSGDTPDKLIF.

The rearrangement joins TRDV1 to TRDJ1, with 8 bases aligning to TRDD3. From germline, CDR1 is TSWWSYY and CDR2 QGS. V was clipped by 1 base and J by 5 bases; unmatched bases: 21. The length of the CDR3 is 20 residues. CDR3 sequence (DNA): TGTGCTCTTGGGGAACGCGGGTGCCTTCCCCGACACTGGGGGCCTGATAAACTCATCTTT. As protein: CALGERGCLPRHWGPDKLIF.

This clone appeared a few times. This rearrangement joins TRDV1 to TRDJ1; D is possibly TRDD2 (6 bases). This CDR3 comprises 24 residues. Looked up from germline, CDR1 is TSWWSYY and CDR2 is QGS. Trimming stripped 0 bases from V and 3 bases from J, with 38 bases between. In nucleotides, the CDR3 is TGTGCTCTTGGGGAACTAGCATCCTACAACTCTTACGGCCCAACTGCGAGAAGGGCCGATAAACTCATCTTT. Translation gives CALGELASYNSYGPTARRADKLIF.